This TCR beta chain was retrieved from a study of persistence of HIV-infected CD4 T cells. The study, taken as a whole, reports: Within sorted populations, more oligoclonal TCRs accompanied more oligoclonal proviruses.

The stimulus was lysate of CMV-infected fibroblasts, approximately 9.6 ug/mL. Memory cells lacking CD40L and CD69 with high CD45RO were sorted. This was the immunoSEQ version 4 assay in survey mode. Profiling relied on immunoSEQ multiplex PCR, and the TCRdb table lists in-frame clones only, not all of them. The sample holds tens of thousands of clones, about 81% seen once. Concerning this clone itself: The antigen is undetermined.

Germline loops: CDR1 SNHLY, CDR2 FYNNEI. V lost 8 bases and J lost 5, with 14 bases in between. The CDR3 loop spans 13 amino acids. Source: CD4+ T cells sorted from PBMCs after approximately 20-hour stimulation, taken from a patient who received antiretroviral therapy. The rearrangement links TRBV2 to TRBJ2-3, with D perhaps TRBD2 (5 bases). This receptor was taken from an adult woman with HIV who was CMV-seropositive. DNA of the CDR3: TGTGCCAGCGGGGTGGGTGGAGGAGATACGCAGTATTTT. The encoded protein is CASGVGGGDTQYF.